This passage covers 5 T cell receptor beta chains from one sample sequenced in a study of identical twins. TCRdb analysed the 5' RACE reads with MiXCR anew, one entry per CDR3 protein. This repertoire shows about 900,000 distinct CDR3 sequences, around 12% found once; its top ten account for about 1.5%. These data also formed part of another study, on yellow fever vaccine responses in identical twins.

Material: PBMCs. Receptors originate from a woman between 18 and 30 years old in good health.

This clonotype was recorded a few times. The gene calls are TRBV2 and TRBJ2-2; 8 nucleotides line up with TRBD2. The CDR3 is 17 amino acids. Germline CDR1 reads SNHLY; CDR2 reads FYNNEI. The V segment lost 4 bases and the J segment 0 bases; nucleotides outside the gene matches: 7. This chain's CDR3 is CASSVVAGNPNTGELFF. In DNA form, the CDR3 reads TGTGCCAGCAGTGTGGTAGCGGGAAACCCGAACACCGGGGAGCTGTTTTTT. Full variable domain (rest looked up from reference TRBV2 and TRBJ2-2): EPEVTQTPSHQVTQMGQEVILRCVPISNHLYFYWYRQILGQKVEFLVSFYNNEISEKSEIFDDQFSVERPDGSNFTLKIRSTKLEDSAMYFCASSVVAGNPNTGELFFGEGSRLTVL.

The V call is TRBV20-1, the J call TRBJ2-3; D remains unclear. The CDR3 consists of 15 residues. Germline V gives CDR1 DFQATT, CDR2 SNEGSKA (reference sequence). With 5 bases removed from V and 0 bases from J, the gap between germline ends came to 15 bases. As DNA, the CDR3 is TGCAGTGCTCACGACTCGACAAGAAGCACAGATACGCAGTATTTT. Translating it yields CSAHDSTRSTDTQYF.

At least ten counts were recorded for this clonotype. The chain links TRBV6-5 to TRBJ1-2; a weak D match, TRBD1 (6 bases). Trimming pared 0 bases from V and 7 bases from J, leaving 18 bases between. The germline gives CDR1 MNHEY, CDR2 SVGAGI. This CDR3 contains 16 residues. This chain's CDR3 is CASSYSMAGERSGYTF. The DNA for the CDR3 is TGTGCCAGCAGTTACTCGATGGCAGGGGAGAGGTCTGGCTACACCTTC.

This clonotype has a handful of counts. The gene calls are TRBV19 and TRBJ1-4; D possibly corresponds to TRBD1 (5 bases). The germline CDR1 and CDR2 sequences are LNHDA and SQIVND (reference sequence). V shed 6 bases and J shed 0 bases, with 11 bases lying between them. This CDR3 contains 15 residues. The CDR3 reads CASSRGSPTNEKLFF. The DNA for the CDR3 is TGTGCCAGTAGCCGGGGGAGTCCAACTAATGAAAAACTGTTTTTT.

This chain links TRBV5-1 with TRBJ2-7; 14 bases map to TRBD2. Trimming took 3 bases from V and 2 from J; bases not matched to a gene: 10. CDR1 and CDR2 (germline): SGHRS, YFSETQ. The CDR3 loop spans 18 amino acids. The CDR3 DNA follows: TGCGCCAGCAGCTCTTACCCCGGACTAGCGGGAGGCCCCTACGAGCAGTACTTC. Translating it yields CASSSYPGLAGGPYEQYF.